A selection of T cell receptor beta chains follows, all from one sample in a study of T cell responses to AZD1222 COVID-19 vaccine. Repertoires were generated with immunoSEQ multiplex PCR, while TCRdb's copy carries only in-frame clones and drops some. This table has about 190,000 clones, 87% appearing once. The sample was peripheral blood, taken on day 0 of MenACWY control vaccination. Every receptor here comes from an adult in good health. The CDR3 runs from the conserved cysteine through the conserved F or W. The order of the fields is CDR3 DNA, CDR3 protein, D gene, V gene, J gene, clone size. A D gene is named only where the DNA matches it firmly. Clone size appears in some rows only: once, few, many, or a class for an expanded clone.

TGTGCCAGCAGCCTTATGGCGGACAGGGCGGATTCACCCCTCCACTTT	CASSLMADRADSPLHF	TRBD1	TRBV28	TRBJ1-6	-
TGTGCCAGCAGCTTAGGGATTGGCACTGAAGCTTTCTTT	CASSLGIGTEAFF	-	TRBV28	TRBJ1-1	once
TGCAGTGCTAGTGGACTAGCGGGCACAGATACGCAGTATTTT	CSASGLAGTDTQYF	TRBD2	TRBV20-1	TRBJ2-3	-
TGTGCCAGCAGGAGGGGGACAAACTCCTACGAGCAGTACTTC	CASRRGTNSYEQYF	-	TRBV2	TRBJ2-7	few
TGTGCCAGCAGAAAGCGGACAGGGGTACAGCCCCAGCATTTT	CASRKRTGVQPQHF	TRBD1	TRBV6-5	TRBJ1-5	-
TGTGCCAGCAGCGAGGGGGTTTGGTACGAGCAGTACTTC	CASSEGVWYEQYF	-	TRBV6-5	TRBJ2-7	-
TGTGCCAGTAGTACCGGTAGGAGACAGCACTCTGGAAACACCATATATTTT	CASSTGRRQHSGNTIYF	-	TRBV19	TRBJ1-3	-
TGTGCCAGCAGCTTCGGACAGGGTCCTTACGAGCAGTACTTC	CASSFGQGPYEQYF	TRBD1	TRBV11-1	TRBJ2-7	-
TGTGCCAGCAGTAAATTGGACTCCTACGAGCAGTACTTC	CASSKLDSYEQYF	-	TRBV2	TRBJ2-7	-
TGTGCCAGCAGTTCCTCAGGGATTGGAAATTCCAATGAGCAGTTCTTC	CASSSSGIGNSNEQFF	-	TRBV6-2/TRBV6-3	TRBJ2-1	-
TGTGCCAGCAGTGTCAGCGGGAGGGCTGGGTCCTACAATGAGCAGTTCTTC	CASSVSGRAGSYNEQFF	TRBD2	TRBV25-1	TRBJ2-1	once
TGCGCCAGCAGCTTGGAAGGGGCGCACGGAAACACCATATATTTT	CASSLEGAHGNTIYF	-	TRBV5-1	TRBJ1-3	-
TGTGCCAGCAGTTTGAGTTTCGACACCATATATTTT	CASSLSFDTIYF	-	TRBV12-3/TRBV12-4	TRBJ1-3	-
TGTGCCAGCAGCCCGGCAGGAGGGGGCGGGGAGACCCAGTACTTC	CASSPAGGGGETQYF	-	TRBV11-2	TRBJ2-5	once
TGTGCCAGCAGCCAAGATCCCTATGGTGAGTTTAGACGGAGCTCTGGAAACACCATATATTTT	CASSQDPYGEFRRSSGNTIYF	-	TRBV3-1/TRBV3-2	TRBJ1-3	-
TGTGCCAGCAGTGGGCCCCATAATGAAAAACTGTTTTTT	CASSGPHNEKLFF	-	TRBV7-9	TRBJ1-4	-
TGTGCCAGCAGCTTAGCCCCCTGGACAGGGGAGGGGGAAAAACTGTTTTTT	CASSLAPWTGEGEKLFF	TRBD1	TRBV7-2	TRBJ1-4	-